This record covers a single TCR beta chain. Under the authors' procedure: Reference gene primer amplification gave estimated nucleated cell counts. Only in-frame clones appear in the TCRdb table, and some are missing; sequencing was by immunoSEQ multiplex PCR. V, J and clone size are taken as reported in that table, and D and trimming were inferred from the DNA itself. The table lists approximately 450,000 clones, more than 80% of them singletons. Cohort placement rested on clinical history that participants reported themselves. Two negative PCRs, clearance, or symptom resolution characterized the recovered Cohort 3 donors. These data are taken from a study of blood T cell repertoires in COVID-19. Study-level information: PBMCs, B-cell-depleted T cells, or T cells provided the cDNA or gDNA that made up the material.

Germline loops: CDR1 SGHDT, CDR2 YYEEEE. The V gene lost 3 bases and the J gene lost 0 bases, with 9 bases spanning the gap. The CDR3 spans 14 residues. The J gene is TRBJ1-1, the V gene TRBV5-6, with D maybe TRBD1 (6 bases). The clonotype originates from a man aged 30-40 years who had recovered from COVID-19. The sequencing input was PBMCs or T cells enriched from blood (not recorded which). CDR3 residues: CASSWGGMNTEAFF. CDR3 DNA sequence: TGTGCCAGCAGCTGGGGGGGCATGAACACTGAAGCTTTCTTT.